The rows below give T cell receptor beta chains drawn from one sample of a study of cytomegalovirus exposure and HLA in healthy donors. TCRdb keeps only in-frame clones here, not all; method: immunoSEQ multiplex PCR. Of some 150,000 clones detected, roughly 87% appear once; the ten largest clones hold 4.5%. The sequenced sample consisted of PBMCs. The receptors were gathered from a man aged 18-30 years in good health and CMV-seropositive. The CDR3 runs from the conserved cysteine through the conserved F or W. A D gene is named only where the DNA matches it firmly. A clone size is listed for some rows: how often the clone was seen (once, few, many), or a class if it is expanded.

J gene,D gene,clone size,V gene,CDR3 protein,CDR3 DNA
TRBJ1-2,.,.,TRBV6-5,CASSPSGNYGYTF,TGTGCCAGCAGCCCCTCGGGGAACTATGGCTACACCTTC
TRBJ2-1,.,.,TRBV2,CASSVGRAAYNEQFF,TGTGCCAGCTCCGTCGGTCGAGCGGCGTACAATGAGCAGTTCTTC
TRBJ2-1,TRBD1,once,TRBV7-9,CASRPSDRARRSYNEQFF,TGTGCCAGCAGGCCATCCGACAGGGCTAGAAGGTCCTACAATGAGCAGTTCTTC
TRBJ1-1,.,.,TRBV6-5,CASSYGPGGRTEAFF,TGTGCCAGCAGTTACGGCCCGGGGGGCCGGACTGAAGCTTTCTTT
TRBJ2-1,.,.,TRBV5-4,CAMLGQPTYNEQFF,TGTGCCATGCTTGGACAGCCAACCTACAATGAGCAGTTCTTC
TRBJ2-7,TRBD2,.,TRBV28,CASSPRGVGSYEQYF,TGTGCCAGCAGTCCCCGGGGGGTTGGCTCCTACGAGCAGTACTTC
TRBJ2-2,.,.,TRBV7-8,CASSLAGAGPGELFF,TGTGCCAGCAGCTTAGCGGGGGCTGGGCCCGGGGAGCTGTTTTTT
TRBJ2-7,.,.,TRBV5-6,CASSDLRDYEQYF,TGTGCCAGCAGCGACTTGCGCGACTACGAGCAGTACTTC
TRBJ1-4,.,.,TRBV28,CASSFSTASANEKLFF,TGTGCCAGCAGTTTCTCAACCGCTAGTGCTAATGAAAAACTGTTTTTT
TRBJ1-5,.,.,TRBV2,CASSHRGANQPQHF,TGTGCCAGCAGTCACCGGGGAGCAAATCAGCCCCAGCATTTT
TRBJ1-1,.,.,TRBV18,CASSSKRGGTEAFF,TGTGCCAGCTCTTCGAAGAGAGGGGGCACTGAAGCTTTCTTT
TRBJ1-5,.,.,TRBV4-1,CASSLPQGSNQPQHF,TGCGCCAGCAGCCTCCCCCAGGGAAGCAATCAGCCCCAGCATTTT
TRBJ2-7,TRBD2,.,TRBV7-7,CASSSTGGSEQYF,TGTGCCAGCAGCTCGACGGGAGGGTCCGAGCAGTACTTC
TRBJ2-7,.,.,TRBV6-5,CASAGTSPSEQYF,TGTGCCAGCGCCGGGACATCCCCTTCCGAGCAGTACTTC
TRBJ1-2,.,few,TRBV5-1,CASSLAAGTNYGYTF,TGCGCCAGCAGCTTGGCAGCGGGGACTAACTATGGCTACACCTTC
TRBJ1-2,TRBD1,.,TRBV6-5,CASTTGVGGYTF,TGTGCCAGCACTACAGGGGTCGGTGGCTACACCTTC
TRBJ2-7,.,.,TRBV5-1,CASTLGGSYEQYF,TGCGCCAGCACCCTGGGGGGCTCCTACGAGCAGTACTTC
TRBJ1-2,TRBD1,.,TRBV27,CASSQGYGYTF,TGTGCCAGCTCACAGGGGTATGGCTACACCTTC
TRBJ1-2,TRBD1,.,TRBV4-1,CASSQDLMGQGIYGYTF,TGCGCCAGCAGCCAAGATCTCATGGGACAGGGGATCTATGGCTACACCTTC
TRBJ2-1,.,.,TRBV5-6,CASSLVSYEQFF,TGTGCCAGCAGCTTGGTTTCCTATGAGCAGTTCTTC
TRBJ2-7,TRBD2,.,TRBV7-9,CASVVAGGPYEQYF,TGTGCCAGCGTAGTGGCGGGAGGGCCATACGAGCAGTACTTC
TRBJ1-1,TRBD1,.,TRBV5-1,CASSGGQGDTEAFF,TGCGCCAGCAGCGGAGGACAGGGCGACACTGAAGCTTTCTTT
TRBJ1-4,TRBD1,.,TRBV5-1,CASSSPGQGNEKLFF,TGCGCCAGCAGCTCACCGGGACAGGGGAATGAAAAACTGTTTTTT
TRBJ2-2,.,once,TRBV9,CASSPADMTGELFF,TGTGCCAGCAGCCCTGCCGACATGACCGGGGAGCTGTTTTTT